This TCR beta chain was captured in a study of a mutant IDH1 vaccine in newly diagnosed glioma (dated by TCRdb to the early 2020s). Context from the whole study: In the chemotherapy-containing groups, vaccination started alongside temozolomide cycles, whereas in patients who had radiotherapy alone it started 4-6 weeks after radiotherapy. Of the 32 treated patients, approximately 62% were male and about 40% were female, and the mean age was roughly 40 years. Before enrollment, most patients had been given radiochemotherapy with temozolomide as standard therapy, while the rest had received either radiotherapy alone or temozolomide alone. The week-35 safety follow-up was designated visit V12, and the week-47 end of study was designated visit V13. For exploratory analyses, about two dozen treated patients had longitudinal TCRB deep sequencing done wherever samples were available. Peripheral blood was collected at six visits: V03 (baseline), V05, V07, V10, V12 and V13. Beyond this particular receptor, the publication reports: No apparent relationship was observed between pseudoprogression and alterations in the top peripheral T cell clonotypes detected by TCRB sequencing. According to the authors, sample limitations meant that analyses of patient blood samples could not be reproduced. Immune responses induced by the vaccine were seen in roughly 92% of patients across multiple MHC alleles. Selection of PBMC samples for TCRB deep sequencing was based on availability.

The library was prepared using the immunoSEQ multiplex PCR assay. Rearranged TCR beta chain sequences were amplified with the hsTCRB Kit following the manufacturer's protocol. An Illumina MiSeq was used to sequence the TCRB libraries. On the study's bioinformatics: The kit vendor's proprietary platform handled demultiplexing, trimming and gene mapping. TCRdb took over this immuneACCESS table, retaining in-frame rearrangements with V and J assigned. Such tables are incomplete; in checked studies, under half of the missing clones stem from an unresolved V gene, and the remainder is unexplained. V and J calls and clone size follow that table, whereas D and trimming were derived from the DNA. This sample comprises 41,000 or so clones, 75% to 90% of them detected only once. The ten top clones hold about 1.5% of the sample. At the junction V is shortened by 5 bases and J by 4 bases, with 8 bases in between. The CDR3 runs 11 residues from the cysteine to the phenylalanine. The CDR3 DNA has 33 bases and is translated from base 1. Per the germline V gene (reference sequence), GTSNPN is the CDR1 and SVGIG is the CDR2.

Comments on this clone: This receptor's antigen is unknown. Base qualities are missing; no much larger clone stands one base away.

The time point label corresponds to: week 35, safety follow-up. Each vaccine dose was 300 ug of a 20-mer mutant IDH1 peptide in Montanide, given subcutaneously with topical imiquimod. Patients received eight vaccinations in weeks 1, 3, 5, 7, 11, 15, 19 and 23, corresponding to visits V03 through V10. All donors had newly diagnosed IDH1-mutant astrocytomas of WHO grade 3 or 4 that showed loss of nuclear ATRX. The samples were drawn from NOA16, a multicentre, single-arm, open-label phase I trial in Germany that tested a mutant IDH1 peptide vaccine in humans for the first time. The DNeasy Blood and Tissue Kit was used to extract genomic DNA from EDTA blood for TCRB sequencing.

The chain uses TRBV30 and TRBJ1-2, with the D gene not confidently named. The source was PBMCs, collected from a glioma patient whose treatment included an IDH1 peptide vaccine. The source is a man aged 40-50 years with glioma. The CDR3 here reads CAWDGIYGYTF. The DNA reads as follows: TGTGCCTGGGACGGGATCTATGGCTACACCTTC.